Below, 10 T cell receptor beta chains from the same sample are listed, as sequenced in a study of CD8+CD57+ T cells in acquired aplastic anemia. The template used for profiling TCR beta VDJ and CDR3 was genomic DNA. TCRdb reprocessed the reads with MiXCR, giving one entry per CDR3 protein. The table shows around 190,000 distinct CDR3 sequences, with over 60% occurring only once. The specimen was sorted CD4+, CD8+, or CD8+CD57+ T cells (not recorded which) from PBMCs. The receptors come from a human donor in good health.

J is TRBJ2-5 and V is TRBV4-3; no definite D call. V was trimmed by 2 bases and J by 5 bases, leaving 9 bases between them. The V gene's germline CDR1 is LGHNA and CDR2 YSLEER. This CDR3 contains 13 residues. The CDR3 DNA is TGCGCCAGCAGCCAATGGATGGGGGAGACCCAGTACTTC. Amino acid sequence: CASSQWMGETQYF.

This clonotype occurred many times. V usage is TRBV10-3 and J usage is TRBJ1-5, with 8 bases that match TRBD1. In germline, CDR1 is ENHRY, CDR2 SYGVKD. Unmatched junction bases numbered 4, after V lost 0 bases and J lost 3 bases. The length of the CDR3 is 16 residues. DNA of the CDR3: TGTGCCATCAGTGAGTCGAAGACAGGGGCCAATCAGCCCCAGCATTTT. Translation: CAISESKTGANQPQHF.

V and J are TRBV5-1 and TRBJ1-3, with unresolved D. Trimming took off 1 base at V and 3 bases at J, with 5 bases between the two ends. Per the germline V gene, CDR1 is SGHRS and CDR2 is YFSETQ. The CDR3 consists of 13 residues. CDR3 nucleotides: TGCGCCAGCAGCTTGACCGGTGGAAACACCATATATTTT. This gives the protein CASSLTGGNTIYF.

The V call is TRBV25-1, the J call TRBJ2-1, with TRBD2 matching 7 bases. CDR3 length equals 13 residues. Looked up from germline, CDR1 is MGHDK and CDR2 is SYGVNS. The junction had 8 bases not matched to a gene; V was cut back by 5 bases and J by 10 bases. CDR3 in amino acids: CASSYGRFYEQFF. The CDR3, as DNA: TGTGCCAGCAGTTACGGGAGGTTTTACGAGCAGTTCTTC.

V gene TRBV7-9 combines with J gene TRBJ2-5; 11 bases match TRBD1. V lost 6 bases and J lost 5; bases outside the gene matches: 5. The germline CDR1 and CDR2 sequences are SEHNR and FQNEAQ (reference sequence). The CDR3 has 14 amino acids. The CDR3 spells CASSWTGGEETQYF. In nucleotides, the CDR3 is TGTGCCAGCAGTTGGACAGGGGGCGAGGAGACCCAGTACTTC. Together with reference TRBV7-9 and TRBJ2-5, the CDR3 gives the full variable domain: DTGVSQNPRHKITKRGQNVTFRCDPISEHNRLYWYRQTLGQGPEFLTYFQNEAQLEKSRLLSDRFSAERPKGSFSTLEIQRTEQGDSAMYLCASSWTGGEETQYFGPGTRLLVL.

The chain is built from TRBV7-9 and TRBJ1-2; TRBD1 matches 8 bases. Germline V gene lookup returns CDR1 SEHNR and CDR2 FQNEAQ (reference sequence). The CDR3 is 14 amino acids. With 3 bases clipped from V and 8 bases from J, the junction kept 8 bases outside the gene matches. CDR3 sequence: CASSLWWQGAGYTF. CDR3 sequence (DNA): TGTGCCAGCAGCTTGTGGTGGCAGGGGGCAGGCTACACCTTC. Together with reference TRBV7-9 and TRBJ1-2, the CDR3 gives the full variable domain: DTGVSQNPRHKITKRGQNVTFRCDPISEHNRLYWYRQTLGQGPEFLTYFQNEAQLEKSRLLSDRFSAERPKGSFSTLEIQRTEQGDSAMYLCASSLWWQGAGYTFGSGTRLTVV.

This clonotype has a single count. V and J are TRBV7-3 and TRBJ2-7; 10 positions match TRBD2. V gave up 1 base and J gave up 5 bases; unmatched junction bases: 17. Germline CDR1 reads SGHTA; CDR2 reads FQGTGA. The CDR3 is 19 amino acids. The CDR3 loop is CASSLSPGTSGNSYDEQYF. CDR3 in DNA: TGTGCCAGCAGCTTAAGCCCCGGTACTAGCGGGAACTCATACGACGAGCAGTACTTC.

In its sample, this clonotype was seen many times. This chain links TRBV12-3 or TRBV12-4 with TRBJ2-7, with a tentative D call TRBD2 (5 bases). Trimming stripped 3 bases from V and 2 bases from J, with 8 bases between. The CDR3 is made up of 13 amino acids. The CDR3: CASSLRAAYEQYF. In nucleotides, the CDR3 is TGTGCCAGCAGTTTGCGGGCAGCCTACGAGCAGTACTTC.

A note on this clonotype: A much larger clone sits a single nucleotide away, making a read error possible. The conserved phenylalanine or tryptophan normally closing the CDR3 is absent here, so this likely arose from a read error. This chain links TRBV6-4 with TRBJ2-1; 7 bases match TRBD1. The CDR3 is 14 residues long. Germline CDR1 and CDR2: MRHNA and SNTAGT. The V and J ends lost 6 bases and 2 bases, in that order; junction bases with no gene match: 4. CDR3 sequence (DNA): TGTGCCAGCAGCACAGGGGAAGCCTACAATGAGCAGTTCCTC. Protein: CASSTGEAYNEQFL.

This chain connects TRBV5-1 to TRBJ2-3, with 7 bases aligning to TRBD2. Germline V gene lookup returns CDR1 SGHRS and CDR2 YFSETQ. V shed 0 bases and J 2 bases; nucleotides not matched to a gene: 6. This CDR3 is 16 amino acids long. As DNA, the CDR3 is TGCGCCAGCAGCTTGGAGGCGGGAGTTGTCACAGATACGCAGTATTTT. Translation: CASSLEAGVVTDTQYF.